A selection of T cell receptor beta chains follows, all from one sample in a study of cytomegalovirus exposure and HLA in healthy donors. Profiled with immunoSEQ multiplex PCR; TCRdb holds only in-frame clones, not every one. The sample records 98,000 or so clones, roughly 75% being singletons. Input material: PBMCs. Receptors originate from a woman in her thirties or forties in good health and CMV-seronegative. Both conserved end residues are part of each CDR3. The order of the fields is D gene, clone size, V gene, J gene, CDR3 DNA, CDR3 protein. A D gene is named only where the DNA matches it firmly. Size tells how often a clone was seen (once, few, many) or the class of an expanded clone, and some rows leave it out.

TRBD1,NA,TRBV7-9,TRBJ1-5,TGTGCCAGCAGCTTAGGGGACAGCAAGAATCAGCCCCAGCATTTT,CASSLGDSKNQPQHF
NA,NA,TRBV7-2,TRBJ2-3,TGTGCCAGCTCAACTCCCGGAGATACGCAGTATTTT,CASSTPGDTQYF
NA,NA,TRBV15,TRBJ2-3,TGTGCCACCAGCAGAGATCGCCAGGGCCTAAGCACAGATACGCAGTATTTT,CATSRDRQGLSTDTQYF
TRBD2,NA,TRBV20-1,TRBJ2-7,TGCAGTGCTAGTAGCGGGTACGAGCAGTACTTC,CSASSGYEQYF
NA,NA,TRBV29-1,TRBJ1-2,TGCAGCGTTGGCCAGGGTCGCTATGGCTACACCTTC,CSVGQGRYGYTF
TRBD1,NA,TRBV28,TRBJ2-2,TGTGCCAGCAGTTTGGGTGGACAGGGCACCGGGGAGCTGTTTTTT,CASSLGGQGTGELFF
NA,NA,TRBV7-9,TRBJ1-5,TGTGCCAGCAGCTCCTGGTCACTTCAGGAAGGCAATCAGCCCCAGCATTTT,CASSSWSLQEGNQPQHF
NA,NA,TRBV7-2,TRBJ1-2,TGTGCCAGCAGCTTGCAGGCGCAGGGCTATGGCTACACCTTC,CASSLQAQGYGYTF
NA,few,TRBV28,TRBJ2-5,TGTGCCAGCAGTTTATCCTCGGGTGGGAGAGAGACCCAGTACTTC,CASSLSSGGRETQYF
TRBD2,NA,TRBV29-1,TRBJ2-3,TGCAGCGTCCTTGGCGCTAGCGGGGATAGCACAGATACGCAGTATTTT,CSVLGASGDSTDTQYF
NA,NA,TRBV15,TRBJ2-7,TGTGCCACCAGCAGAGATCAAGACGGACTCTACGAGCAGTACTTC,CATSRDQDGLYEQYF
NA,NA,TRBV2,TRBJ1-2,TGTGCCAGCAGGTACACGGACACTTATGGCTACACCTTC,CASRYTDTYGYTF
TRBD2,NA,TRBV5-6,TRBJ2-1,TGTGCCAGCAGCTGGGGGAGGGTGGGAAAGGGGAGTGAGCAGTTCTTC,CASSWGRVGKGSEQFF
NA,NA,TRBV13,TRBJ1-1,TGTGCCAGCAGCTGGGTGGAGGTTTTCGTCAGCACTGAAGCTTTCTTT,CASSWVEVFVSTEAFF
TRBD2,NA,TRBV6-6,TRBJ2-7,TGTGCCAGCACCCACTTCGGGGGGGATAGCTCCTACGAGCAGTACTTC,CASTHFGGDSSYEQYF
NA,NA,TRBV5-1,TRBJ2-5,TGCGCCAGCAGCCAGGCTGCGCGGGATGCCCAAGAGACCCAGTACTTC,CASSQAARDAQETQYF
TRBD2,NA,TRBV7-9,TRBJ2-7,TGTGCCAGCAGCTGGGGACTAGCCTACGAGCAGTACTTC,CASSWGLAYEQYF
NA,NA,TRBV5-1,TRBJ2-7,TGCGCCAGCAGCTTAGACAGATCGGGCTCCTACGAGCAGTACTTC,CASSLDRSGSYEQYF
TRBD1,NA,TRBV7-2,TRBJ1-1,TGTGCCAGCAGCTCTGGGACAGGGGGCGTGAACACTGAAGCTTTCTTT,CASSSGTGGVNTEAFF
TRBD1,few,TRBV6-5,TRBJ1-6,TGTGCCAGCAGTGAATTTAGGGACAGCTCACCCCTCCACTTT,CASSEFRDSSPLHF
NA,NA,TRBV28,TRBJ2-3,TGTGCCAGCAGCCCCTCTGGAGAGGCAGATACGCAGTATTTT,CASSPSGEADTQYF
TRBD1,NA,TRBV29-1,TRBJ2-7,TGCAGCGTTGGGTTTGGGACAGCAACCCCCTACGAGCAGTACTTC,CSVGFGTATPYEQYF
TRBD2,NA,TRBV28,TRBJ2-1,TGTGCCAGCACCACCCCAAGCGGGGGGGGCAATGAGCAGTTCTTC,CASTTPSGGGNEQFF
TRBD1,NA,TRBV6-5,TRBJ1-1,TGTGCCAGCAGTCCTGTGGACAGGGCAAAGTACGGGGCTTTCTTT,CASSPVDRAKYGAFF
TRBD1,NA,TRBV18,TRBJ1-1,TGTGCCAGCTCACCACGTCAGGGGGGAGGTAAGGCTTTCTTT,CASSPRQGGGKAFF
TRBD1,NA,TRBV5-1,TRBJ2-3,TGCGCCAGCAGCTTGGGTCGGACAGGGGGGGCAGATACGCAGTATTTT,CASSLGRTGGADTQYF
TRBD2,NA,TRBV19,TRBJ2-7,TGTGCCAGTAGTATCTTTAGCGGGTACGAGCAGTACTTC,CASSIFSGYEQYF
NA,NA,TRBV28,TRBJ2-7,TGTGCCAGCAGCTCGCTAGGGGGAGGGACCTACGAGCAGTACTTC,CASSSLGGGTYEQYF
NA,NA,TRBV28,TRBJ2-7,TGTGCCAGCAGTTTGCAGGGTTCCCCTTACGAGCAGTACTTC,CASSLQGSPYEQYF
NA,once,TRBV19,TRBJ1-1,TGTGCCAGTAGTAGCGGGGTATGGAACACTGAAGCTTTCTTT,CASSSGVWNTEAFF
NA,NA,TRBV7-9,TRBJ1-1,TGTGCCAGCACCCTAGGGGCCTTTAGTAATGAAGCTTTCTTT,CASTLGAFSNEAFF
NA,NA,TRBV7-2,TRBJ1-2,TGTGCCAGCAGCTTAGCCACAGGCAACTATGGCTACACCTTC,CASSLATGNYGYTF
NA,NA,TRBV5-1,TRBJ2-3,TGCGCCAGCAGCGTTGGGGGCACGGGCACAGATACGCAGTATTTT,CASSVGGTGTDTQYF
TRBD1,NA,TRBV9,TRBJ2-1,TGTGCCAGCAGCCTTCGACAGGGAGTCTACAATGAGCAGTTCTTC,CASSLRQGVYNEQFF
NA,NA,TRBV7-9,TRBJ2-1,TGTGCCAGCGAAGGGGTCCACAATGAGCAGTTCTTC,CASEGVHNEQFF
TRBD1,NA,TRBV4-3,TRBJ2-1,TGCGCCAGCAGCTTGCGACAGGGCCAAGCCTACAATGAGCAGTTCTTC,CASSLRQGQAYNEQFF
TRBD2,NA,TRBV9,TRBJ2-3,TGTGCCAGCAGCGTAATGACTAGCGGCACAGATACGCAGTATTTT,CASSVMTSGTDTQYF
TRBD2,NA,TRBV5-1,TRBJ2-1,TGCGCCAGCAGCTTGGGACTAGCGGGAGTCAGGGATGAGCAGTTCTTC,CASSLGLAGVRDEQFF
NA,few,TRBV4-1,TRBJ2-5,TGCGCCAGCCAAGATAATCCTAACTCGGAGACCCAGTACTTC,CASQDNPNSETQYF
NA,once,TRBV30,TRBJ1-3,TGTGCCTGGAGGGCAGGGGCCGGAAACACCATATATTTT,CAWRAGAGNTIYF
NA,NA,TRBV28,TRBJ1-3,TGTGCCAGCAGACCTAAAAGGGGGTCTGGAAACACCATATATTTT,CASRPKRGSGNTIYF
NA,NA,TRBV28,TRBJ1-2,TGTGCCAGCACACCGACGACTCCAGGGGGCTACACCTTC,CASTPTTPGGYTF